Sequencing of this T cell receptor beta chain was carried out in a study of blood T cell repertoires in COVID-19 (dated by TCRdb to about 2020). Background on the whole study: The collaborator samples originated in the United States, Italy and Spain and spanned the acute and convalescent phases of COVID-19. The prospective study material was composed of cDNA or gDNA derived from T cells, B-cell-depleted T cells, or PBMCs. Deeply sampled blood TCRbeta repertoires from subjects exposed to, actively infected with, or recovered from COVID-19 were included in the dataset. The repertoires were released in a freely available public database intended as a resource for research on the immune response to SARS-CoV-2. Samples came from the ongoing ImmuneRACE study (first 160 participants) plus 1,254 subjects from 6 global collaborators. Sample metadata almost always included a de-identified subject ID, COVID-19 status, age in years and sex. HLA class I and class II types, where available, came from metadata supplied by the sample provider rather than from assay-based typing.

A remark on this clone: Its antigen is still unknown. Nothing much larger sits one base from this clone, and base qualities are not available.

Trimmed from V: 4 bases; trimmed from J: 2 bases; junction bases lacking a gene match: 2. Inclusive of the bounding cysteine and phenylalanine, the CDR3 is 15 residues long. The kept DNA is CDR3 alone, 45 bases in frame from the first base. Sequences SGHKS (CDR1) and YYEKEE (CDR2) are obtained from the germline V gene (reference sequence). TCRbeta CDR3 regions were amplified from genomic DNA using the immunoSEQ Assay, a bias-controlled multiplex PCR. On the study's bioinformatics: Within the assay, amplification of reference gene primers was used to estimate how many nucleated cells each sample contained. To quantify the absolute abundance of each unique TCRbeta CDR3 rearrangement, sequence reads were collapsed and filtered. For each sample, productive Simpson clonality was calculated as the square root of Simpson's diversity index over productive rearrangements. The source is immuneACCESS, and TCRdb retained only in-frame sequences with V and J called. Part of the clones is not carried over; for the studies checked, unresolved V genes explain less than half of this, and the remainder is unexplained. V and J calls and clone size are given by that table; D and trimming were obtained from the DNA. Present in this sample are 470,000 or so clones, roughly 90% of which were seen just once. The ten largest make up roughly 4% of the sample.

Each collaborating institution followed its own protocols to collect whole blood in K2EDTA tubes. Collaborator samples were shipped for TCRbeta analysis as frozen whole blood, isolated PBMCs, or DNA extracted from either sample type. Findings and caveats that apply to the study as a whole: How much clinical and demographic metadata was included differed by source and by participant, and the metadata was provided uncurated.

This chain joins TRBV5-5 to TRBJ2-5; TRBD2 matches 13 bases in the middle. The source material was peripheral blood. The clonotype originates from a woman aged 25-40 years with acute or convalescent COVID-19. The DNA sequence is given as TGTGCCAGCAGCGGACTAGCGGGGGAACAAGAGACCCAGTACTTC. This gives the protein CASSGLAGEQETQYF.